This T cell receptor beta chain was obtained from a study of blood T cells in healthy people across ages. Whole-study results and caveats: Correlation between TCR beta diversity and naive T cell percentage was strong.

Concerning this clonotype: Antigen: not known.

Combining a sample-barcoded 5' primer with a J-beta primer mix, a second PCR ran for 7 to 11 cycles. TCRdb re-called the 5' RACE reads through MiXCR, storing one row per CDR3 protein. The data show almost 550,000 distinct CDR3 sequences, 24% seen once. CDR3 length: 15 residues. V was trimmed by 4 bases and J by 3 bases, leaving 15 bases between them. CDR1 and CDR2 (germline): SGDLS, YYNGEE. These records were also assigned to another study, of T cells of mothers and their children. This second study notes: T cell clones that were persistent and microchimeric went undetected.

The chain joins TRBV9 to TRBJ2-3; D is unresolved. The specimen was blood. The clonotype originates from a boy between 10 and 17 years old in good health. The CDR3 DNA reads TGTGCCAGCAGCCTCCCTCCCCCAGCGACAGATACGCAGTATTTT. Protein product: CASSLPPPATDTQYF.